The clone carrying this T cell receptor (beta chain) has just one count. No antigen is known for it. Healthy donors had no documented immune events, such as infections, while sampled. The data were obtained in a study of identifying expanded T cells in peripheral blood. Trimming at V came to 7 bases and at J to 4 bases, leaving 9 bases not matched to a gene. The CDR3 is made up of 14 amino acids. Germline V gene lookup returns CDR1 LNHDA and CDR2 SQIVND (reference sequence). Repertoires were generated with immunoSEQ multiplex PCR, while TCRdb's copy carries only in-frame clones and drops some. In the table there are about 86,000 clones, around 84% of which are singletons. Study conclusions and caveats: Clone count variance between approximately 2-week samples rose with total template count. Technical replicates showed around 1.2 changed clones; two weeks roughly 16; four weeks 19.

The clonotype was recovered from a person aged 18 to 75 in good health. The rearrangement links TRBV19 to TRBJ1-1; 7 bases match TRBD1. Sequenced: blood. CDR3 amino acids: CASTQQGKRTEAFF. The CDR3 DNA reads TGTGCCAGTACCCAACAGGGGAAGCGCACTGAAGCTTTCTTT.